The 24 T cell receptor beta chains in this list originate from one sample, sequenced in a study of control samples from healthy donors and cancer patients. Profiling relied on immunoSEQ multiplex PCR, and the TCRdb table lists in-frame clones only, not all of them. The table has about 52,000 clones, over 85% seen once. The material sequenced was blood. The receptors were gathered from a young man in good health.

The rearrangement joins TRBV19 to TRBJ2-7; D gene ambiguous. The V and J ends lost 5 bases and 4 bases respectively, with 15 bases between them. Per the germline V gene, CDR1 is LNHDA and CDR2 is SQIVND (reference sequence). The CDR3 has 14 residues. This chain's CDR3 is CASSPDPINYEQYF. The CDR3 bases are TGTGCCAGTAGTCCTGACCCGATCAATTACGAGCAGTACTTC.

The chain links TRBV7-8 to TRBJ2-7; D call uncertain. V lost 1 base to trimming and J lost 4 bases, with 8 bases between them. This CDR3 comprises 13 residues. The germline gives CDR1 SGHVS, CDR2 FQNEAQ. The CDR3 reads CASSLGSAYEQYF. The DNA of the CDR3 is TGTGCCAGCAGCTTAGGGTCAGCTTACGAGCAGTACTTC.

V gene TRBV7-3 combines with J gene TRBJ1-5; D is undetermined. The CDR3 has 13 residues. CDR1 is SGHTA, CDR2 FQGTGA, per germline. V lost 5 bases to trimming and J lost 4 bases, with 9 bases between them. For the CDR3, the DNA is TGTGCCAGCAGCCAAACCGGGAATCAGCCCCAGCATTTT. It specifies CASSQTGNQPQHF. The complete variable domain, with remaining parts taken from reference TRBV7-3 and TRBJ1-5, reads GAGVSQTPSNKVTEKGKYVELRCDPISGHTALYWYRQSLGQGPEFLIYFQGTGAADDSGLPNDRFFAVRPEGSVSTLKIQRTERGDSAVYLCASSQTGNQPQHFGDGTRLSIL.

V is TRBV5-5 and J is TRBJ2-1; 7 bases are a match to TRBD2. Germline V gives CDR1 SGHKS, CDR2 YYEKEE (reference sequence). CDR3 length equals 16 residues. Trimming cost V 3 bases and J 0 bases; bases outside gene matches: 6. The CDR3 DNA reads as TGTGCCAGCAGCTGGCTTAGCGGGTCCTCCTACAATGAGCAGTTCTTC. This gives the protein CASSWLSGSSYNEQFF.

The gene calls are TRBV6-5 and TRBJ2-1; the D gene is possibly TRBD2 (5 bases). The CDR3 extends over 15 amino acids. Trimming took 4 bases from V and 0 from J, leaving 10 bases between them. Germline V gene sequence: CDR1 MNHEY, CDR2 SVGAGI. The CDR3 DNA reads as TGTGCCAGCAGTTTTAAGGAGGTCTCCTACAATGAGCAGTTCTTC. Its protein is CASSFKEVSYNEQFF.

The chain is built from TRBV9 and TRBJ1-4; 8 bases are a match to TRBD1. The CDR3 spans 15 residues. J gave up 8 bases and V 0 bases, and 6 bases lay outside the gene matches. Looked up from germline, CDR1 is SGDLS and CDR2 is YYNGEE. The CDR3 reads CASSVAQGAREKLFF. CDR3 coding DNA: TGTGCCAGCAGCGTAGCTCAGGGGGCCCGGGAAAAACTGTTTTTT.

V is TRBV5-4 and J is TRBJ2-7; maybe TRBD1 (5 bases). Germline loops: CDR1 SGHNT, CDR2 YYREEE (reference sequence). This CDR3 spans 14 amino acids. V shed 4 bases and J shed 5 bases, with 16 bases lying between them. The CDR3 sequence: CASSVQVWSHEQYF. CDR3 nucleotides: TGTGCCAGCAGCGTACAGGTATGGAGTCACGAGCAGTACTTC.

This clone occurred once. V and J are TRBV19 and TRBJ1-1; D not resolved. The CDR3 covers 15 residues. The germline V and J ends were trimmed by 9 bases and 0 bases, with 17 bases remaining between them. Per the germline V gene, CDR1 is LNHDA and CDR2 is SQIVND (reference sequence). CDR3 protein: CASTGPGGMNTEAFF. The DNA of the CDR3 is TGTGCCAGCACTGGTCCCGGAGGGATGAACACTGAAGCTTTCTTT.

V is TRBV6-5 and J is TRBJ2-1; D is uncertain. Trimming left V 3 bases short and J 7 bases short, with 10 bases between. This CDR3 region has 13 residues. CDR1 and CDR2 (germline): MNHEY, SVGAGI. CDR3 nucleotides: TGTGCCAGCAGTTATCTTGCCGGGAATGAGCAGTTCTTC. Amino acid sequence: CASSYLAGNEQFF.

Here the CDR3 DNA reads TGTGCCAGCAGCCCTAGCGGGACCAATGAGCAGTTCTTC. It encodes CASSPSGTNEQFF. This chain connects TRBV9 to TRBJ2-1; 9 nucleotides match TRBD2. The germline gives CDR1 SGDLS, CDR2 YYNGEE. The CDR3 is 13 amino acids. Losses at the gene ends were 4 bases for V and 6 bases for J; bases not matched to a gene: 2.

The chain links TRBV7-2 to TRBJ2-3; D call uncertain. V lost 1 base, J lost 0 bases, and 8 bases lay in between. The CDR3 has 15 amino acids. Germline-derived CDR1 and CDR2 are SGHTA and FQGNSA. Here the CDR3 DNA reads TGTGCCAGCAGCTTAGTTGCTAGAAGCACAGATACGCAGTATTTT. Protein sequence: CASSLVARSTDTQYF.

V gene TRBV10-3 combines with J gene TRBJ2-7; tentatively, D is TRBD1 (6 bases). From germline, CDR1 is ENHRY and CDR2 SYGVKD. This CDR3 contains 15 residues. Trimming shortened V by 3 bases and J by 3 bases, and 15 bases separated the two germline ends. The CDR3 DNA follows: TGTGCCATCAGTGACAGGCAGGGGAAATACTACGAGCAGTACTTC. Translating it yields CAISDRQGKYYEQYF.

The J gene is TRBJ1-3, the V gene TRBV12-3 or TRBV12-4, with D possibly TRBD1 on 6 matching bases. V lost 6 bases to trimming and J lost 9 bases, with 12 bases between them. The CDR3 loop spans 12 amino acids. CDR3 DNA sequence: TGTGCCAGCAGCGGGACACCCGGCACCATATATTTT. This translates into CASSGTPGTIYF.

The J gene is TRBJ1-5, the V gene TRBV28; D is uncertain. The V gene's germline CDR1 is MDHEN and CDR2 SYDVKM. The CDR3 covers 13 residues. Trimming pared 2 bases from V and 5 bases from J, leaving 7 bases between. The CDR3 DNA follows: TGTGCCAGCAGTTTAGTCAGGCATCAGCCCCAGCATTTT. As protein: CASSLVRHQPQHF.

V usage is TRBV6-2 or TRBV6-3 and J usage is TRBJ2-3; TRBD2 aligns across 12 bases. V lost 6 bases and J lost 6; bases outside the gene matches: 4. The CDR3 totals 14 residues. Germline CDR1 is MNHEY and CDR2 is SVGEGT. The CDR3 region has the DNA TGTGCCAGCAGCCTAGCGGGAGGGCCGGATACGCAGTATTTT. Residues: CASSLAGGPDTQYF.

V usage is TRBV4-1 and J usage is TRBJ2-1; TRBD2 agrees at 11 bases. Germline V gene sequence: CDR1 MGHRA, CDR2 YSYEKL. This CDR3 is 21 amino acids long. The V and J ends lost 1 base and 4 bases, in that order; junction bases with no gene match: 18. This chain's CDR3 is CASSQGGVGLAGFRGYNEQFF. The CDR3 DNA sequence: TGCGCCAGCAGCCAAGGGGGAGTCGGACTAGCGGGCTTTCGTGGGTACAATGAGCAGTTCTTC.

The table lists this clone with a count of one. The chain employs TRBV19 and TRBJ2-1; TRBD2 matches 9 bases. CDR3 length: 15 amino acids. Germline assignment: CDR1 LNHDA and CDR2 SQIVND (reference sequence). V dropped 5 bases and J dropped 4; count of bases not matched to a gene: 6. CDR3 residues: CASSPSGRLYNEQFF. The CDR3 DNA reads TGTGCCAGTAGTCCCAGCGGGAGGTTATACAATGAGCAGTTCTTC.

The chain has TRBV11-2 and TRBJ1-1; D is perhaps TRBD1 (5 bases). The germline gives CDR1 SGHAT, CDR2 FQNNGV. There are 15 residues in the CDR3. V lost 1 base and J lost 1, with 10 bases in between. The CDR3 sequence: CASSLGGTANTEAFF. CDR3 bases: TGTGCCAGCAGCTTAGGCGGGACGGCGAACACTGAAGCTTTCTTT. The whole variable domain, filled in from reference TRBV11-2 and TRBJ1-1, reads EAGVAQSPRYKIIEKRQSVAFWCNPISGHATLYWYQQILGQGPKLLIQFQNNGVVDDSQLPKDRFSAERLKGVDSTLKIQPAKLEDSAVYLCASSLGGTANTEAFFGQGTRLTVV.

The rearrangement links TRBV12-3 or TRBV12-4 to TRBJ1-2; D not resolved. Trimming removed 7 bases at V and 7 bases at J, with 13 bases between. The CDR3 spans 12 residues. CDR3 nucleotide sequence: TGTGCCAGCAATTACATGTCGGGTGGCTACACCTTC. This codes for CASNYMSGGYTF.

The rearrangement links TRBV19 to TRBJ2-1, with 7 bases that match TRBD1. This CDR3 is 13 amino acids long. Losses at the gene ends were 5 bases for V and 6 bases for J; bases not matched to a gene: 4. Per the germline V gene, CDR1 is LNHDA and CDR2 is SQIVND (reference sequence). The CDR3 sequence is CASSRGQINEQFF. CDR3 coding DNA: TGTGCCAGTAGTCGGGGACAGATCAATGAGCAGTTCTTC. Variable domain in full (rest from reference TRBV19 and TRBJ2-1): DGGITQSPKYLFRKEGQNVTLSCEQNLNHDAMYWYRQDPGQGLRLIYYSQIVNDFQKGDIAEGYSVSREKKESFPLTVTSAQKNPTAFYLCASSRGQINEQFFGPGTRLTVL.

The rearrangement links TRBV28 to TRBJ1-6, with 7 nucleotides matching TRBD1. Trimming took 8 bases from V and 4 from J; bases not matched to a gene: 5. Germline CDR1 and CDR2: MDHEN and SYDVKM. The CDR3 has 14 residues. The CDR3 bases are TGTGCCAGCTTGCGGACAGGTTATAATTCACCCCTCCACTTT. Protein: CASLRTGYNSPLHF.

This clone has more than one count but fewer than ten. The rearrangement links TRBV21-1 to TRBJ1-5. TRBV21-1 counts as a pseudogene. The CDR3 is made up of 20 amino acids. Here the CDR3 reads CATKVLVPDGGRRVDQPQHF. CDR3 in DNA: TGTGCCACCAAGGTGTTGGTTCCGGACGGCGGCCGGAGGGTAGATCAGCCCCAGCATTTT.

The CDR3 DNA sequence: TGTGCCAGCAGCTCCTCGGGACTAGCGGGAGGGAAGCAGTTCTTC. The encoded protein is CASSSSGLAGGKQFF. The chain recombines TRBV7-6 with TRBJ2-1, with 16 bases lining up with TRBD2. There are 15 residues in the CDR3. The V and J ends lost 4 bases and 11 bases, in that order; junction bases with no gene match: 5. CDR1 is SGHVS and CDR2 is FNYEAQ in the germline V gene.

CDR3 in DNA: TGTGCCAGCAGCTTGTCCCAGGGGGCGGGGAACACCGGGGAGCTGTTTTTT. The encoded protein is CASSLSQGAGNTGELFF. The chain has TRBV5-5 and TRBJ2-2; TRBD1 matches 8 bases. Trimming took 1 base from V and 1 from J; bases not matched to a gene: 6. The CDR3 loop spans 17 amino acids. Germline CDR1 SGHKS, CDR2 YYEKEE (reference sequence). Full variable domain (rest looked up from reference TRBV5-5 and TRBJ2-2): DAGVTQSPTHLIKTRGQQVTLRCSPISGHKSVSWYQQVLGQGPQFIFQYYEKEERGRGNFPDRFSARQFPNYSSELNVNALLLGDSALYLCASSLSQGAGNTGELFFGEGSRLTVL.